This entry describes one TCR beta chain. Germline and junction disagree at one end, which may indicate a read error. This specimen comes from a study of shared clonotypes between healthy human individuals. As for the study in general: Donors, aged 18 to 49, were a couple of women and three men. Each donor contributed plates that comprised three CD4 naive, three CD4 memory, two CD8 naive and one CD8 memory.

Sorted-subset replicate PCR reactions were performed with approximately 0.2 ug DNA, corresponding to tens of thousands of T cell genomes. In the original processing: Because ImmunoSEQ provided only junction sequences with no quality scores, the filtering differed. The table came from immunoSEQ multiplex PCR; TCRdb's copy has only in-frame clones and leaves some out. V and J calls and clone size come straight from that table; D and trimming were deduced from the DNA. The sample has under 1,100,000 clones; about 75% are singletons. Sequencing was done on a sample of memory CD4+ T cells sorted from blood. Described subset: CD45RA-negative fraction. The receptor comes from a man aged 18 to 30 in good health.

The CDR3 DNA sequence: TGTGCCAGCAGTCCCATGGGGACAGGCAACTTTGGCTACACCTTC. Its protein product is CASSPMGTGNFGYTF. The rearrangement joins TRBV2 to TRBJ1-2, with TRBD1 matching 8 bases. The CDR3 runs to 15 residues. Looked up from germline, CDR1 is SNHLY and CDR2 is FYNNEI.